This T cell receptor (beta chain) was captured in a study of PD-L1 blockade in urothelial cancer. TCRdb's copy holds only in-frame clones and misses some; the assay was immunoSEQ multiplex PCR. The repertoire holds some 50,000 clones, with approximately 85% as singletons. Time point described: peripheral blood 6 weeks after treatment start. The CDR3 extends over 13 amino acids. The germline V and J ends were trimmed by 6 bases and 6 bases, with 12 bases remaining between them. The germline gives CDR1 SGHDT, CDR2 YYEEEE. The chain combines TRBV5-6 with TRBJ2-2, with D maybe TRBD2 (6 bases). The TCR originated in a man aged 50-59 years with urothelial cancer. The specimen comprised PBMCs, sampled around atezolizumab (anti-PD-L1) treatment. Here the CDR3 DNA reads TGTGCCAGCATCTCCAGGGAGGCCGGGGAGCTGTTTTTT. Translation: CASISREAGELFF.